The 7 T cell receptor beta chains below come from one sample, sequenced in a study of breast tumors, draining lymph nodes, adjacent tissues. TCRdb redid the calling of the multiplex PCR reads with MiXCR, one entry per CDR3 protein. The sample carries 130,000 or so distinct CDR3 sequences, less than 25% recorded once. Samples came from axillary lymph nodes draining the breast cancer. The sample consisted of axillary lymph node tissue. The receptors shown here come from a female donor with breast cancer. Some clones in this sample may be carry-over from other donors' samples.

This clonotype was counted at least ten times. The J gene is TRBJ2-3, the V gene TRBV5-4, with D possibly matching TRBD1 (5 bases). CDR3 size: 14 residues. V lost 4 bases and J lost 2, with 11 bases in between. Looked up from germline, CDR1 is SGHNT and CDR2 is YYREEE (reference sequence). This CDR3 reads CASSDPRVTDTQYF. The CDR3 nucleotides are TGTGCCAGCAGCGACCCCAGGGTCACAGATACGCAGTATTTT.

This clonotype has more than one count but fewer than ten. This rearrangement joins TRBV4-1 to TRBJ2-3, with TRBD2 matching over 9 bases. The V and J ends lost 3 bases and 2 bases, in that order; junction bases with no gene match: 9. This CDR3 comprises 17 residues. Germline V gene lookup returns CDR1 MGHRA and CDR2 YSYEKL. This CDR3 reads CASSQSPGLAFTDTQYF. In DNA form, the CDR3 reads TGCGCCAGCAGCCAGTCCCCGGGACTAGCATTCACAGATACGCAGTATTTT.

In this sample, this clonotype turned up many times. This rearrangement joins TRBV5-4 to TRBJ2-5, with D perhaps TRBD1 or TRBD2 (6 bases each). Trimming left V 2 bases short and J 3 bases short, with 23 bases between. CDR1 and CDR2 (germline): SGHNT, YYREEE (reference sequence). The CDR3 runs to 18 residues. CDR3 in amino acids: CASSFDLLGVGGKETQYF. CDR3 DNA: TGTGCCAGCAGCTTTGACCTACTCGGTGTCGGGGGCAAAGAGACCCAGTACTTC. Supplemented by reference TRBV5-4 and TRBJ2-5, the full variable domain reads ETGVTQSPTHLIKTRGQQVTLRCSSQSGHNTVSWYQQALGQGPQFIFQYYREEENGRGNFPPRFSGLQFPNYSSELNVNALELDDSALYLCASSFDLLGVGGKETQYFGPGTRLLVL.

Comment on this clonotype: A read error may be the cause here, since a much bigger clone is one base away. The chain combines TRBV30 with TRBJ2-7; D is possibly TRBD2 (6 bases). CDR1 and CDR2 from the germline V gene are GTSNPN and SVGIG (reference sequence). The CDR3 extends over 13 amino acids. Trimming took 5 bases from V and 7 from J, leaving 18 bases between them. Here the CDR3 reads CAWAERVYNEQYF. DNA of the CDR3: TGTGCCTGGGCGGAGCGGGTGTACAATGAGCAGTACTTC.

This clonotype showed up just a few times. The chain is built from TRBV28 and TRBJ2-7; TRBD1 matches 8 bases. The J segment lost 4 bases and the V segment lost 4 bases, leaving 21 bases of the junction unmatched. CDR3 length: 19 amino acids. Germline CDR1 and CDR2: MDHEN and SYDVKM. The CDR3, as DNA: TGTGCCAGCAGTTCCCCACGGACAGGGTTAAGGGGAAGTCGATACGAGCAGTACTTC. Translated, it gives CASSSPRTGLRGSRYEQYF.

This clonotype was seen repeatedly, ten times or more. This sequence joins TRBV5-1 and TRBJ2-7; weak D call: TRBD1 (6 bases). In germline, CDR1 is SGHRS, CDR2 YFSETQ. The CDR3 length is 16 residues. V was pared by 0 bases and J by 3 bases, with 16 bases between. DNA for the CDR3: TGCGCCAGCAGCTTGGATGGGACAATGGAGTACTACGAGCAGTACTTC. Protein sequence: CASSLDGTMEYYEQYF.

This clonotype turned up a few times. This sequence joins TRBV7-2 and TRBJ1-3; D uncertain. Germline V gene sequence: CDR1 SGHTA, CDR2 FQGNSA. V gave up 7 bases and J gave up 0 bases, with 13 bases separating them. This CDR3 region has 15 residues. The CDR3, as DNA: TGTGCCAGCACCCTGGCAGCCAACTCTGGAAACACCATATATTTT. Its protein is CASTLAANSGNTIYF.